The 8 T cell receptor beta chains presented below share a single source sample, sequenced in a study of a mutant IDH1 vaccine in newly diagnosed glioma (dated by TCRdb to about 2021). This sample's time point label indicates: baseline, week 1 (first vaccination visit). The treatment or condition label for this specimen denotes: pre-vaccination baseline after standard-of-care therapy. Library prep was done by the immunoSEQ multiplex PCR assay. Held by TCRdb, this immuneACCESS table contains in-frame sequences only and omits some clones. Under half of the omission traces to an unresolved V gene where checked; the cause of the rest is unknown. The sample includes some 59,000 clones, with 80% to 90% observed a single time. Clones ranked in the top ten supply under 20% of the sample. The sample was PBMCs, taken from a glioma patient treated with radiotherapy, temozolomide or both. These receptors originate from a man younger than 35 with glioma.

The gene calls are TRBV7-9 and TRBJ1-2, with D uncertain. CDR1 and CDR2 (germline): SEHNR, FQNEAQ (reference sequence). With 3 bases removed from V and 0 bases from J, the gap between germline ends came to 8 bases. This CDR3 contains 14 residues. The CDR3: CASSFGDPNYGYTF. CDR3 nucleotide sequence: TGTGCCAGCAGCTTCGGGGATCCTAACTATGGCTACACCTTC.

V gene TRBV4-1 combines with J gene TRBJ2-5, with 11 bases fitting TRBD1. V gave up 4 bases and J gave up 3 bases; unmatched junction bases: 13. The length of the CDR3 is 18 residues. Germline V gene lookup returns CDR1 MGHRA and CDR2 YSYEKL. The chain's CDR3 is CASSRLPGQGALEETQYF. The CDR3 DNA reads as TGCGCCAGCAGCCGACTGCCCGGACAGGGGGCTTTGGAAGAGACCCAGTACTTC.

This chain uses TRBV7-9 with TRBJ2-3; the match to TRBD1 covers 8 bases. The germline gives CDR1 SEHNR, CDR2 FQNEAQ (reference sequence). J was trimmed by 4 bases and V by 6 bases; bases with no gene match: 3. This CDR3 has 13 amino acids. CDR3 protein: CASRPTGADTQYF. CDR3 in DNA: TGTGCCAGCAGGCCGACAGGGGCAGATACGCAGTATTTT.

This chain connects TRBV5-1 to TRBJ2-1, with TRBD2 matching over 13 bases. CDR1 and CDR2 (germline): SGHRS, YFSETQ. The ends lost 2 bases at V and 6 bases at J; junction bases unmatched: 2. CDR3 length: 15 amino acids. This CDR3 reads CASSFTSGGANEQFF. The CDR3 DNA sequence: TGCGCCAGCAGCTTCACTAGCGGGGGGGCCAATGAGCAGTTCTTC.

The V call is TRBV6-5, the J call TRBJ2-1, with 8 positions matching TRBD2. Germline V gene sequence: CDR1 MNHEY, CDR2 SVGAGI. Trimming removed 3 bases from V and 6 bases from J; junction bases left unmatched: 10. The CDR3 consists of 16 residues. CDR3 DNA sequence: TGTGCCAGCAGTTATTCCGGGACTAGAGCCGCCAATGAGCAGTTCTTC. Translation gives CASSYSGTRAANEQFF.

This chain joins TRBV5-6 and TRBJ2-3; D gene unclear. With 1 base removed from V and 4 bases from J, the gap between germline ends came to 10 bases. This CDR3 has 14 amino acids. Germline CDR1 and CDR2: SGHDT and YYEEEE. The CDR3 coding sequence is TGTGCCAGCAGCTTGAAGGTACTCCCAGATACGCAGTATTTT. This translates into CASSLKVLPDTQYF.

The rearrangement links TRBV20-1 to TRBJ2-7; D is unresolved. V was pared by 4 bases and J by 2 bases, with 6 bases between. Germline CDR1 reads DFQATT; CDR2 reads SNEGSKA (reference sequence). This CDR3 spans 11 amino acids. DNA for the CDR3: TGCAGTGCTAATTTCGCCTACGAGCAGTACTTC. It codes for CSANFAYEQYF.

This clone was detected only a few times. The genes are TRBV5-1 and TRBJ2-3, with 9 bases identical to TRBD2. CDR3 size: 16 residues. Germline V gene data show CDR1 as SGHRS and CDR2 as YFSETQ. The J segment lost 0 bases and the V segment lost 1 base, leaving 3 bases of the junction unmatched. The CDR3 reads CASSLPSGASTDTQYF. The CDR3 DNA is TGCGCCAGCAGCTTGCCTAGCGGGGCCAGCACAGATACGCAGTATTTT.